This TCR beta chain originates from a study of T cells in Graves' hyperthyroidism and ophthalmopathy (dated by TCRdb to the late 2010s). Regarding the study in general: Peripheral blood was collected at initial diagnosis, before any treatment. A discovery cohort of roughly 100 patients, about 40 with Graves' ophthalmopathy and 55 to 65 with stable Graves' hyperthyroidism, was used to find distinguishing TCR V-J signatures. Prospective prediction of ophthalmopathy was tested in an independent validation cohort of some 20 hyperthyroidism patients and 15 to 17 patients who later progressed to ophthalmopathy. For training and testing, the approximately 92 patients in the discovery cohort were randomly divided in a 7:3 ratio. In roughly six Graves' hyperthyroidism patients, the study also compared T-cell repertoires from thyroid tissue with T-cell repertoires from blood. After sampling, hyperthyroidism patients received methimazole starting at 30 mg daily, and ophthalmopathy patients received high-dose intravenous methylprednisolone. The paper reports TCR Vbeta CDR3 sequencing of some 140 peripheral blood samples: approximately 41 ophthalmopathy, about 75 hyperthyroidism and about 17 progressor patients. The research as a whole found: A 13 V-J signature model separated ophthalmopathy from stable hyperthyroidism, with approximately 86% sensitivity and roughly 82% specificity in cross-validation and 80%/75% in testing. Sample size was not statistically predetermined, and blinding of investigators to group allocation was not performed. In validation, the model predicted progression to ophthalmopathy with approximately 71% sensitivity and around 72% specificity, a median of around six months before onset. Most expanded thyroid clonotypes (frequency above 0.001) were also detected in blood, suggesting blood repertoires may reflect thyroid immune responses.

V is cut back by 6 bases and J by 6 bases, with 9 bases in the junction unmatched. The CDR3 runs 15 amino acids, cysteine and phenylalanine included. The retained sequence is limited to the CDR3, 45 bases, with the frame set at the first base. Turning to this clonotype: Its antigen remains unidentified. Base qualities are not recorded, but no much larger clone differs from it by a single base.

Hyperthyroidism patients were newly diagnosed, had a disease duration of under 2 months, and were aged 18 to 65 years. Exclusion was applied to patients with uncontrolled infections, other autoimmune diseases, pregnancy or lactation. Diagnoses relied on clinical symptoms, serum thyroxine and TRAb, thyroid ultrasound and orbital computed tomography. Blood from progressor patients was drawn when they were first diagnosed with hyperthyroidism, before any ophthalmopathy symptoms appeared. PBMCs were isolated from approximately 10 ml of fresh peripheral blood by Ficoll-Paque density gradient centrifugation. Patients classed as progressors first received a Graves' hyperthyroidism diagnosis and then went on to develop ophthalmopathy during follow-up. Total RNA was extracted using Trizol reagent, and RNA quality was assessed on an Agilent 2100 Bioanalyzer. Amplification of TCR beta CDR3 regions was carried out from RNA transcripts. A first-round RT-PCR of the TCR CDR3 used the HTBI primer set with the Qiagen OneStep RT-PCR kit. The libraries were constructed in a second round of multiplex PCR and then size-selected and purified. Sequencing of the libraries was done on an Illumina HiSeq2000 using paired-end 100 bp reads. The authors' analysis ran thus. SOAPnuke was used to process the raw data, removing reads that contained adapters or uncalled bases, had a mean Phred below 15, or lacked an exact match to the constant primer or identifier. COPE v1.2.5 was used to merge high-quality paired reads, and clonotypes were defined as unique nucleotide sequences. MiTCR v1.1 was used to align clonotypes to the IMGT TRBV, TRBD and TRBJ reference segments. The analysis included only V-J combinations with a frequency above 0.0001, which together covered 98% to 99.2% of the repertoires. A TCS score was defined as the ratio of F50 (clonal expansion) to E x V (chaos), with BLOSUM62-based TCRdist applied between CDR3 peptides within each V-J. Welch's t-statistics and random forest reduced around 520 V-J features to roughly 13, which were used in a naive Bayes classifier (R e1071). The public reads were reanalyzed by TCRdb: fastp trimming at Q25, MiXCR alignment, in-frame beta chains only. Records with the same CDR3 protein are collapsed into one entry carrying the most frequent genes and DNA. These V and J calls derive from TCRdb rather than the authors' analysis. A total of 300,000 to 450,000 distinct CDR3 sequences appear in this sample, approximately 18% of them only once. The biggest ten clones account for 34% of the sample.

Rearrangement joined TRBV12-3 or TRBV12-4 to TRBJ2-2, and TRBD1 aligns with 8 junction nucleotides. The receptor comes from a woman between 25 and 40 years old with Graves' hyperthyroidism that later progressed to Graves' ophthalmopathy. The sequenced sample consisted of blood. The DNA sequence follows: TGTGCCAGCAGCTCCCGCCCGACAGGGGCCGGGGAGCTGTTTTTT. It specifies CASSSRPTGAGELFF.